This is a list of T cell receptor beta chains from one sample in a study of blood T cell repertoires in COVID-19. Profiling relied on immunoSEQ multiplex PCR, and the TCRdb table lists in-frame clones only, not all of them. The sample holds around 170,000 clones, 80% to 90% seen once. The source material was PBMCs or T cells enriched from blood (not recorded which). These receptors originate from a woman aged 45 to 65 who had recovered from COVID-19. Both conserved end residues are trimmed from each CDR3. The D gene is left open where the match is weak.

TRBJ2-3 | TRBD2 | TRBV19 | ATKSQREGRTDTQY
TRBJ1-2 | NA | TRBV7-9 | ASSLSPPGYT
TRBJ2-5 | NA | TRBV18 | ASSPGGFKETQY
TRBJ2-7 | TRBD2 | TRBV28 | ASNSPSGTYEQY
TRBJ2-2 | NA | TRBV4-2 | ASSQDRYGLNTGELF
TRBJ1-2 | NA | TRBV5-6 | ASSLDLRGYT
TRBJ1-2 | NA | TRBV5-4 | ASSLDFPNYGYT
TRBJ2-7 | TRBD2 | TRBV7-2 | ASSPAGTSTYEQY
TRBJ1-1 | NA | TRBV15 | ATSRDWGMNTEAF
TRBJ2-3 | NA | TRBV5-1 | ASSLSGLGTGTQY
TRBJ1-3 | TRBD1 | TRBV28 | ASTDRGLNTIY
TRBJ1-2 | NA | TRBV6-2/TRBV6-3 | ASSHDRNYGYT
TRBJ1-6 | NA | TRBV7-9 | ASSVLGANSPLH
TRBJ1-2 | TRBD1 | TRBV28 | ASSLFRTGIYGYT
TRBJ1-3 | TRBD1 | TRBV3-1/TRBV3-2 | ASSFITGGITNTIY
TRBJ2-2 | NA | TRBV19 | ASTQGSLTGELF
TRBJ2-7 | TRBD2 | TRBV7-2 | ASSLVERGLAGGSYEQY
TRBJ2-6 | NA | TRBV12-2 | ASRLAGTSLSGANVLT
TRBJ2-7 | TRBD1 | TRBV28 | ASRGQGGPYEQY
TRBJ1-2 | NA | TRBV28 | ASSFGAYGYT
TRBJ2-3 | NA | TRBV3-1/TRBV3-2 | ASSSLSAGTDTQY
TRBJ2-7 | NA | TRBV28 | ASSLTTGNSYEQY
TRBJ1-4 | NA | TRBV18 | ASSEGAANEKLF
TRBJ1-3 | NA | TRBV5-8 | ASSLAKAGSGNTIY
TRBJ2-3 | TRBD2 | TRBV28 | ASRSSGGATDTQY
TRBJ2-2 | NA | TRBV7-3 | ASSPRQGGTGELF
TRBJ1-2 | NA | TRBV4-3 | ASSQVLGGNYGYT
TRBJ2-7 | NA | TRBV14 | ASSQRGRYEQY
TRBJ2-7 | TRBD2 | TRBV11-2 | ASSLSGGTTYEQY